This T cell receptor (beta chain) was observed in a study of cytomegalovirus exposure and HLA in healthy donors. The primer mix had 60 Vbeta and 13 Jbeta primers. Clones were sequenced by immunoSEQ multiplex PCR, and TCRdb holds only the in-frame ones, with some missing. In total, the table holds approximately 100,000 clones. V was trimmed by 10 bases and J by 5 bases, leaving 21 bases between them. The germline V gene encodes CDR1 ENHRY and CDR2 SYGVKD. This CDR3 is built from 15 residues. The study, taken as a whole, reports: Under in vitro conditions, three CMV-associated chains were confirmed as specific for CMV antigens.

Of note for this clone: Its cognate antigen is unknown.

Sequencing was done on a sample of PBMCs. This TCR derives from a man in his fifties in good health and CMV-seronegative. V and J are TRBV10-3 and TRBJ2-1, with a tentative D call TRBD1 (6 bases). The CDR3 DNA reads as TGTGCCACGGGGCGTGGACAGTCCAACAACAATGAGCAGTTCTTC. It yields the protein CATGRGQSNNNEQFF.